This T cell receptor beta chain emerged from a study of CD8 T cells in ankylosing spondylitis. MiXCR, run by TCRdb on the 5' RACE reads, gives a single entry per CDR3 protein. The sample carries nearly 350,000 distinct CDR3 sequences, roughly 14% recorded once. This CDR3 is built from 11 residues. Between the trimmed V and J ends, which lost 5 bases and 11 bases, there was a span of 12 bases. Germline assignment: CDR1 LNHDA and CDR2 SQIVND (reference sequence). The receptor was derived from a male donor with ankylosing spondylitis or in good health (not recorded which). Sample: blood, either unsorted or a sorted T cell fraction (not recorded which). The rearrangement joins TRBV19 to TRBJ1-1; possible D gene TRBD1, 5 bases. CDR3 residues: CASSAGRRAFF. DNA for the CDR3: TGTGCCAGTAGTGCGGGACGGAGGGCTTTCTTT.